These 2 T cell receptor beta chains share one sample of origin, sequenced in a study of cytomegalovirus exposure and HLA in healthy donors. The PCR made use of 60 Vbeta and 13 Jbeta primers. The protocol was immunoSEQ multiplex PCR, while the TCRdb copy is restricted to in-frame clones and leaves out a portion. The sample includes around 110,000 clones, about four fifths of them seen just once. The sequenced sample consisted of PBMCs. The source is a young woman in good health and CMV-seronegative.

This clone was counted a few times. The CDR3 DNA is TGTGCCAGCAGTTTCAGGGGGAATTCACCCCTCCACTTT. Translated: CASSFRGNSPLHF. The V call is TRBV28, the J call TRBJ1-6, with 7 bases identical to TRBD1. The CDR3 runs to 13 residues. V lost 3 bases and J lost 7; bases outside the gene matches: 0. CDR1 MDHEN and CDR2 SYDVKM come from the germline V gene.

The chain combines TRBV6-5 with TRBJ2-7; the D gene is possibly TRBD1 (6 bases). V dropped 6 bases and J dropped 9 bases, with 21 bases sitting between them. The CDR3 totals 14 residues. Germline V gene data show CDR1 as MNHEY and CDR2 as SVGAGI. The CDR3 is CASSQDSHLGGQYF. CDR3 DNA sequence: TGTGCCAGCAGCCAGGACAGCCACCTAGGCGGGCAGTACTTC.